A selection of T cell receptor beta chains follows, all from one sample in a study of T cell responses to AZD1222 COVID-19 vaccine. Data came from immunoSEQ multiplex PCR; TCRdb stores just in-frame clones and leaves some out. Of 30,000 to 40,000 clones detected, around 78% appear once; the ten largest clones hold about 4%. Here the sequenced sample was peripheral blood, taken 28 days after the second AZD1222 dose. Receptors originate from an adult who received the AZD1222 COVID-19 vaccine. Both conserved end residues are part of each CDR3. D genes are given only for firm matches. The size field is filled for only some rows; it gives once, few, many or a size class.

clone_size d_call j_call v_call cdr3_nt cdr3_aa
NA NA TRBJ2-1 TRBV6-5 TGTGCCAGCAGTTACTCGAGGCAGGGAATTTACAATGAGCAGTTCTTC CASSYSRQGIYNEQFF
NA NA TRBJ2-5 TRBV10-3 TGTGCCATCGCTAGGGGGGAACCCCAAGAGACCCAGTACTTC CAIARGEPQETQYF
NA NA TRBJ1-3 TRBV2 TGTGCCAGCAGTAAAGGGTCCTTACGCTCTGGAAACACCATATATTTT CASSKGSLRSGNTIYF
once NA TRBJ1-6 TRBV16 TGTGCCAGCAGCCCTCAGGGGAGTAATTCACCCCTCCACTTT CASSPQGSNSPLHF
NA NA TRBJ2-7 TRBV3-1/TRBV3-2 TGTGCCAGCAGCCGCCTCTACGAGCAGTACTTC CASSRLYEQYF
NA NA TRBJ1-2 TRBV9 TGTGCCAGCAGCATGATTTATGGCTACACCTTC CASSMIYGYTF
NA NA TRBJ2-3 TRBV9 TGTGCCAGCAGCGCCCGAGGAGATGTTTGGGGGACGGGCACAGATACGCAGTATTTT CASSARGDVWGTGTDTQYF
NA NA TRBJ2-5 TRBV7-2 TGTGCCAGCAGCTTTAGGCTAGCAGAGACCCAGTACTTC CASSFRLAETQYF
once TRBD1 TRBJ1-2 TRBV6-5 TGTGCCAGCAGATACTCGCAGGGGGCCTATGGCTACACCTTC CASRYSQGAYGYTF
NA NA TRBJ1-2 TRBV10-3 TGTGCCATCAGTGAAGAACAGACGAACTATGGCTACACCTTC CAISEEQTNYGYTF
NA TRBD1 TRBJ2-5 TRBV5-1 TGCGCCAGCAGCTTCTCCGGGACAGGGTATCAAGAGACCCAGTACTTC CASSFSGTGYQETQYF
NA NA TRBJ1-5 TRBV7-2 TGTGCCAGCAGCTTAACGGCAGGAGGCAATCAGCCCCAGCATTTT CASSLTAGGNQPQHF
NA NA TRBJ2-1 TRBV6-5 TGTGCCAGCAGGAGATTAACCTACAATGAGCAGTTCTTC CASRRLTYNEQFF
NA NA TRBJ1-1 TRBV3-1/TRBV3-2 TGTGCCAGCAGCCAGCAGGGGAACACTGAAGCTTTCTTT CASSQQGNTEAFF
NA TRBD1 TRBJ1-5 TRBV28 TGTGCCAGCAGCTCCCCAGGGGGAGAGCAGCCCCAGCATTTT CASSSPGGEQPQHF
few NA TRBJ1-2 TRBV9 TGTGCCAGCAGCGTAGGTTGGCAGGTGACCTATGGCTACACCTTC CASSVGWQVTYGYTF
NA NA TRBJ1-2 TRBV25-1 TGTGCCAGCAGTGAAGACGACTATGGCTACACCTTC CASSEDDYGYTF
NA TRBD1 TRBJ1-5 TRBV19 TGTGCCAGTAGTTGGCAGGGGGTGAGCAATCAGCCCCAGCATTTT CASSWQGVSNQPQHF
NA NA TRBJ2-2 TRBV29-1 TGCAGCGTGAGAGAGGGCGGGGAGCTGTTTTTT CSVREGGELFF
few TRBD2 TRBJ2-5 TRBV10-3 TGTGCCATCAGTGAGTCGGAGGACGGGGGGGACCAAGAGACCCAGTACTTC CAISESEDGGDQETQYF
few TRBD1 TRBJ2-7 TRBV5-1 TGCGCCAGCAGCTTGGGGGGACAGGGTTACGAGCAGTACTTC CASSLGGQGYEQYF
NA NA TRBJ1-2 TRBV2 TGTGCCAGCAGTGTAGGACAGTGGAGTGGCTACACCTTC CASSVGQWSGYTF
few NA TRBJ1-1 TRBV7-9 TGTGCCAGCAGCTTAGTCCGGGGTTCTACTGAAGCTTTCTTT CASSLVRGSTEAFF
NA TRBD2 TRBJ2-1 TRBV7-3 TGTGCCAGCAGCTTAAACGGCAGACTAGCGGGAGGGTTGAATGAGCAGTTCTTC CASSLNGRLAGGLNEQFF
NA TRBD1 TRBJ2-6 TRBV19 TGTGCCAGTAGTATAGGTTCAGGGGGCGCATCTGGGGCCAACGTCCTGACTTTC CASSIGSGGASGANVLTF
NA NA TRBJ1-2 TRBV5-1 TGCGCCAGCAGCTCTTCTTCTGGACGGACAAACTATGGCTACACCTTC CASSSSSGRTNYGYTF
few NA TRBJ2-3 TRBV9 TGTGCCAGCAGCGTAGTGGGGGGTCGCACAGATACGCAGTATTTT CASSVVGGRTDTQYF
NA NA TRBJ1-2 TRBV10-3 TGTGCCATCAGTGAGTCGAGGGCGGGCACGGCCTATGGCTACACCTTC CAISESRAGTAYGYTF
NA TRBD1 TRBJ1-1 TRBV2 TGTGCCAGCAGCATCGACAGGGGGAACACTGAAGCTTTCTTT CASSIDRGNTEAFF